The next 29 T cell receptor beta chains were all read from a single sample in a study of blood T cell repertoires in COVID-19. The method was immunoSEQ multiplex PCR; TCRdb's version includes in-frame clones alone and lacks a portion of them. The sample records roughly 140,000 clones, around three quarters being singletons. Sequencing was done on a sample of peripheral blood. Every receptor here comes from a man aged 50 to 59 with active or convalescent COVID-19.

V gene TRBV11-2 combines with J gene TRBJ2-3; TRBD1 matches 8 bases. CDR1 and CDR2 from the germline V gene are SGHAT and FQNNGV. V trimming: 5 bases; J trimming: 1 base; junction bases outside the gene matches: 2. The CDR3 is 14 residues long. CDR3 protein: CASSPTGGTDTQYF. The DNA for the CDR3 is TGTGCCAGCAGCCCGACAGGGGGCACAGATACGCAGTATTTT.

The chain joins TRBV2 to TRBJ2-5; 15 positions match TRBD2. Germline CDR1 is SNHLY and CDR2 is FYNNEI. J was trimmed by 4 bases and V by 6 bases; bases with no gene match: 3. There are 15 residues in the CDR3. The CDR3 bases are TGTGCCAGCAGCGGGACTAGCGGGAGGAGAGAGACCCAGTACTTC. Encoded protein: CASSGTSGRRETQYF.

The CDR3 coding sequence is TGTGCCAGTAGTATACTCACAGGGGGCCCCCAAGAGACCCAGTACTTC. Translating it yields CASSILTGGPQETQYF. V gene TRBV19 combines with J gene TRBJ2-5, with TRBD1 identical over 9 bases. This CDR3 contains 16 residues. J gave up 1 base and V 2 bases, and 5 bases lay outside the gene matches. CDR1 is LNHDA and CDR2 is SQIVND in the germline V gene (reference sequence).

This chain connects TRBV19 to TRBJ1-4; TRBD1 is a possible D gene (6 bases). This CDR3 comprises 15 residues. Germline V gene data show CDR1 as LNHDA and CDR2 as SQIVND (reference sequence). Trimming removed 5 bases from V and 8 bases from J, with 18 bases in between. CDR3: CASSPGQSSWEKLFF. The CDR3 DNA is TGTGCCAGTAGTCCCGGACAGTCCTCGTGGGAAAAACTGTTTTTT.

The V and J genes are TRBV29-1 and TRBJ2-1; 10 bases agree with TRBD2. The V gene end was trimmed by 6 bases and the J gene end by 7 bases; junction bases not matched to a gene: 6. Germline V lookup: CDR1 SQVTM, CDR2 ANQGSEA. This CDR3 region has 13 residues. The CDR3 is CSVASGRSNEQFF. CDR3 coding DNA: TGCAGCGTGGCTAGCGGGAGAAGTAATGAGCAGTTCTTC.

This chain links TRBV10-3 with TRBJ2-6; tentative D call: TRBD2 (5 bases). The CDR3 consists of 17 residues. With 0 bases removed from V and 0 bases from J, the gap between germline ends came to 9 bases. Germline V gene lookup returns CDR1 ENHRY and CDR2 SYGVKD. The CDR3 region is CAISESTGLSGANVLTF. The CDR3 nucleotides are TGTGCCATCAGTGAGTCGACCGGACTCTCTGGGGCCAACGTCCTGACTTTC.

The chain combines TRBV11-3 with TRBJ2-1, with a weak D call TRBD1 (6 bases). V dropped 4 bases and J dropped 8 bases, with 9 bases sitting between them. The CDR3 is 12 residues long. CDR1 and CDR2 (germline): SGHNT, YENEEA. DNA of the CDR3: TGTGCCAGCAGCTCCAGGGGTGATGAGCAGTTCTTC. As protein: CASSSRGDEQFF.

The CDR3 DNA sequence: TGTGCCAGCAGCCCCGGGGGGGGCGGGGGGGACTATGGCTACACCTTC. Translation gives CASSPGGGGGDYGYTF. V usage is TRBV7-3 and J usage is TRBJ1-2, with TRBD1 as a possible D gene (6 bases). Germline CDR1 reads SGHTA; CDR2 reads FQGTGA. V gave up 5 bases and J gave up 3 bases, with 19 bases separating them. There are 16 residues in the CDR3.

The CDR3 DNA reads as TGTGCCAGCAGTGACCCGGGACAGCCAATTGACACTGAAGCTTTCTTT. This codes for CASSDPGQPIDTEAFF. The V gene is TRBV6-1, the J gene TRBJ1-1; the match to TRBD1 covers 7 bases. The length of the CDR3 is 16 residues. V was pared by 3 bases and J by 3 bases, with 10 bases of the junction left unmatched. CDR1 MNHNS and CDR2 SASEGT come from the germline V gene.

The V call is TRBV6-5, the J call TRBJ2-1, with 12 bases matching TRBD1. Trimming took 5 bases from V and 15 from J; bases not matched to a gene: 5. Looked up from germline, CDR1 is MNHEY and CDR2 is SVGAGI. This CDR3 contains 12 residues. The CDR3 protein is CASSRGTGGLFF. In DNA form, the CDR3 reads TGTGCCAGCAGTCGAGGGACAGGGGGCCTGTTCTTC.

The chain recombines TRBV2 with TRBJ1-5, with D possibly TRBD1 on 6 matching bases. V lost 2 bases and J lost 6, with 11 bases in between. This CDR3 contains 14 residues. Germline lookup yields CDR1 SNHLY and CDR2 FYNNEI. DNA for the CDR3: TGTGCCAGCAGTGAACGGCAGGGGACTCAGCCCCAGCATTTT. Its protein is CASSERQGTQPQHF.

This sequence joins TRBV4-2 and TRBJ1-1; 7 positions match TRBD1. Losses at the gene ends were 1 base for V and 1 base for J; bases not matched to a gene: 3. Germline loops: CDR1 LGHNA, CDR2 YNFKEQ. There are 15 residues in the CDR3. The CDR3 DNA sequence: TGTGCCAGCAGCCAAGGACGGACAGGGAACACTGAAGCTTTCTTT. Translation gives CASSQGRTGNTEAFF.

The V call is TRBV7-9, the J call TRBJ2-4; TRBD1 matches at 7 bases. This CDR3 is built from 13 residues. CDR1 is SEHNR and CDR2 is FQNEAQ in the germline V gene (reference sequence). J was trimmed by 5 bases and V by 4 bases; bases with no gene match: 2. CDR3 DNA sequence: TGTGCCAGCAGCTCCGGACAGGAAAACATTCAGTACTTC. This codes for CASSSGQENIQYF.

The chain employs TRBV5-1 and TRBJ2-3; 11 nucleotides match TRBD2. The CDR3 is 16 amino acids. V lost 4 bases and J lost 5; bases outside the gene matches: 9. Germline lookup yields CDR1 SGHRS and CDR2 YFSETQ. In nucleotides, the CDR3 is TGCGCCAGCAGCATTATGACTAGCGGGATGGGAGATACGCAGTATTTT. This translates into CASSIMTSGMGDTQYF.

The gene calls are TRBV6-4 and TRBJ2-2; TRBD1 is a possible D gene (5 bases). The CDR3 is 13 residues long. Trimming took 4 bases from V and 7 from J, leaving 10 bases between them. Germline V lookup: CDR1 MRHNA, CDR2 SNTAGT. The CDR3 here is CASSVRDGGELFF. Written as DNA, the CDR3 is TGTGCCAGCAGTGTCAGGGATGGCGGGGAGCTGTTTTTT.

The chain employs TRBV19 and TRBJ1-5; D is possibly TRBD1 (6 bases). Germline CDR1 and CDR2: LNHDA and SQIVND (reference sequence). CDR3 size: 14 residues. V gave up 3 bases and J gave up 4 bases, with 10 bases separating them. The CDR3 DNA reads TGTGCCAGTAGTATCCCGGGGACAAATCAGCCCCAGCATTTT. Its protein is CASSIPGTNQPQHF.

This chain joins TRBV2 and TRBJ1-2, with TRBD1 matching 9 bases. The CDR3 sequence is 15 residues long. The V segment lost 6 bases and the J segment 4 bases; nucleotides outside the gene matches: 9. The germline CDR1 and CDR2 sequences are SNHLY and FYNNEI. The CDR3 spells CASRATGGASYGYTF. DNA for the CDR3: TGTGCCAGCAGAGCTACAGGGGGCGCAAGCTATGGCTACACCTTC.

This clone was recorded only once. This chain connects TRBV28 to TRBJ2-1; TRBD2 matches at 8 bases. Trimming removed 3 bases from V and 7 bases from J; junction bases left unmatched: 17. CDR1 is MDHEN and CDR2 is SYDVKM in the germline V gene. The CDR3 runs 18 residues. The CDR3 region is CASSFWGAAGEPLNEQFF. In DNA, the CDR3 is TGTGCCAGCAGTTTTTGGGGGGCAGCGGGAGAGCCCTTGAATGAGCAGTTCTTC.

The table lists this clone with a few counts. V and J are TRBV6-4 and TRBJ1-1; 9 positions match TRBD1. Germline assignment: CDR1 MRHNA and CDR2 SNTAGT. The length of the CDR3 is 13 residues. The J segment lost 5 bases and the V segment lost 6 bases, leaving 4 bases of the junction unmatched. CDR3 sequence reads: CASRDRGGTEAFF. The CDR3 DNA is TGTGCCAGCAGGGACAGGGGAGGTACTGAAGCTTTCTTT.

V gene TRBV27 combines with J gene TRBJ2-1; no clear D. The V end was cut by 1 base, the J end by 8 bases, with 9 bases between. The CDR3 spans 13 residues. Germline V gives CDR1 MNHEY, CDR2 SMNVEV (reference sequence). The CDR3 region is CASSLLAGDEQFF. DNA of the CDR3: TGTGCCAGCAGTTTATTAGCTGGCGATGAGCAGTTCTTC.

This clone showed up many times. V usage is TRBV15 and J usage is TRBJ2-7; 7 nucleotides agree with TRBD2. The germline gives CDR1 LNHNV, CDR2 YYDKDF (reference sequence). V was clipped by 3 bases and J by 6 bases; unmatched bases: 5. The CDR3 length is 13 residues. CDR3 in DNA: TGTGCCACCAGCAGCGGGGGGAAGGGCGAGCAGTACTTC. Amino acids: CATSSGGKGEQYF.

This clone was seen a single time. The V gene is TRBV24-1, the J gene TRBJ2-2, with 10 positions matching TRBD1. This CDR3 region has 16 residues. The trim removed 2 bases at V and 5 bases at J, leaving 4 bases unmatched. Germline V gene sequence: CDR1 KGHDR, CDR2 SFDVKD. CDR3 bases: TGTGCCACCAGTGATTCAAGGACAGGGGGGACCGGGGAGCTGTTTTTT. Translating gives CATSDSRTGGTGELFF.

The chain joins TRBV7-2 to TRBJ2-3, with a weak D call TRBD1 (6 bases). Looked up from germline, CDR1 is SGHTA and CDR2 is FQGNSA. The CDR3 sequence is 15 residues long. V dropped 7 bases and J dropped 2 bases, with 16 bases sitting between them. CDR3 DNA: TGTGCCAGCACCGGGAACAGGGTTGCCACAGATACGCAGTATTTT. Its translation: CASTGNRVATDTQYF.

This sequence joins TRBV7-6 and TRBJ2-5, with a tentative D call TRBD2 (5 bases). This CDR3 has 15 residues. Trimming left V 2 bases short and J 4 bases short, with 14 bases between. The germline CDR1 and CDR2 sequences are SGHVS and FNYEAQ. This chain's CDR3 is CASSLITSRVETQYF. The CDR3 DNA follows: TGTGCCAGCAGCTTAATCACATCGAGGGTAGAGACCCAGTACTTC.

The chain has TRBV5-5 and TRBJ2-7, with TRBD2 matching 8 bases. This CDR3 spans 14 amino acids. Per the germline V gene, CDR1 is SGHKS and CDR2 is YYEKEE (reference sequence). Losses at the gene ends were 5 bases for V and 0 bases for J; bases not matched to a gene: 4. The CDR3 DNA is TGTGCCAGCAGTCGACTAGCGAACTCCTACGAGCAGTACTTC. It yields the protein CASSRLANSYEQYF.

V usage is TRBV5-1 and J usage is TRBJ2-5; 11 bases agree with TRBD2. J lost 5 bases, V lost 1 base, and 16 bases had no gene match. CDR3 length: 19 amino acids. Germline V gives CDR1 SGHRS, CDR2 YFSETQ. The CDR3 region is CASSLRLAGGSPVFETQYF. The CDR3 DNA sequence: TGCGCCAGCAGCTTGAGGTTAGCGGGAGGGAGCCCCGTTTTCGAGACCCAGTACTTC.

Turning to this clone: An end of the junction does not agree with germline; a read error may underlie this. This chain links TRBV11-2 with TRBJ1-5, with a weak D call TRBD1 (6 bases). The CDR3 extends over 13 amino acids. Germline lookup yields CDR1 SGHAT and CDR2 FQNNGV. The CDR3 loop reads CASSRDTNQSQHF. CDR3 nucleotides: TGTGCCAGCAGCCGGGACACAAATCAGTCCCAGCATTTT.

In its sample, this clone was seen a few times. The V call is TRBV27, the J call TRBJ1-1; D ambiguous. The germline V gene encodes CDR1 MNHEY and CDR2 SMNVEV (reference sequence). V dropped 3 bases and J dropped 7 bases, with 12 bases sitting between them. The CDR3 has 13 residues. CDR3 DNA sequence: TGTGCCAGCAGTTTTGACGGTGGAGGTGAAGCTTTCTTT. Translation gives CASSFDGGGEAFF.

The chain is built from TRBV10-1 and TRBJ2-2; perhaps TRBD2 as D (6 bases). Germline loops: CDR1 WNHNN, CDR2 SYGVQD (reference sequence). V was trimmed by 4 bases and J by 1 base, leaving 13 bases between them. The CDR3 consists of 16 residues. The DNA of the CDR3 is TGCGCCAGCAGTGTCGGGGGTGGGGAGAACACCGGGGAGCTGTTTTTT. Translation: CASSVGGGENTGELFF.